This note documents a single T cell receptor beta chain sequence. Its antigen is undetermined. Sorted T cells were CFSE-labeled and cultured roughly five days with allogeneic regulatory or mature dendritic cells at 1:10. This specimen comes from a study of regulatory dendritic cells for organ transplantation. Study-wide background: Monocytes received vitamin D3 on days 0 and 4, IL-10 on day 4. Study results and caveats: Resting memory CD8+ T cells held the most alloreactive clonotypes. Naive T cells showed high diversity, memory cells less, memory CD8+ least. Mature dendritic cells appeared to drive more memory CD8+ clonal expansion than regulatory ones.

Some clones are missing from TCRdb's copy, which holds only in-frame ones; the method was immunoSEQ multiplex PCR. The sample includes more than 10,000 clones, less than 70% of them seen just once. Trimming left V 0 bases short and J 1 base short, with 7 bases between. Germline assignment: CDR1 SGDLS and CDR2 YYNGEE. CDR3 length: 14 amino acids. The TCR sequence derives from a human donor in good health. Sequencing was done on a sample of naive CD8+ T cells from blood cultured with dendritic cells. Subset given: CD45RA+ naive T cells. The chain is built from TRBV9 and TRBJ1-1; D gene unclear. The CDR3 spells CASSVDWANTEAFF. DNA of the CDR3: TGTGCCAGCAGCGTAGATTGGGCGAACACTGAAGCTTTCTTT.